The rows below give T cell receptor beta chains drawn from one sample of a study of shared clonotypes between healthy human individuals. Assay used: immunoSEQ multiplex PCR; TCRdb lists only in-frame clones, some missing. The sample holds roughly 810,000 clones, 90% to 97% seen once. The sequencing sample was made of naive CD8+ T cells sorted from blood. The receptors originated from a young man in good health. Both conserved end residues are part of each CDR3. D genes are given only for firm matches. Some rows have no size entry. The others give once, few or many, or a class for an expanded clone.

j_call v_call clone_size d_call cdr3_aa cdr3_nt
TRBJ2-3 TRBV7-9 NA TRBD1 CASSRSGTGVTDTQYF TGTGCCAGCAGTCGTAGTGGGACAGGGGTTACAGATACGCAGTATTTT
TRBJ2-3 TRBV27 once TRBD1 CASSWAGGLDTQYF TGTGCCAGCAGTTGGGCAGGGGGCCTGGATACGCAGTATTTT
TRBJ2-1 TRBV10-3 NA NA CAIRDPGSPYNEQFF TGTGCCATCAGGGACCCCGGGTCGCCCTACAATGAGCAGTTCTTC
TRBJ2-3 TRBV27 NA TRBD2 CASSSPTSGSFVLDTQYF TGTGCCAGCAGTTCCCCGACTAGCGGGAGTTTTGTGTTGGATACGCAGTATTTT
TRBJ2-2 TRBV2 NA TRBD1 CASSEAWTGSNTGELFF TGTGCCAGCAGTGAAGCCTGGACAGGGTCTAACACCGGGGAGCTGTTTTTT
TRBJ2-7 TRBV13 NA NA CASSLGLVSYEQYF TGTGCCAGCAGCTTAGGACTAGTTTCCTACGAGCAGTACTTC
TRBJ2-7 TRBV4-3 NA NA CASSQDLGHEQYF TGCGCCAGCAGCCAAGATTTGGGGCACGAGCAGTACTTC
TRBJ2-7 TRBV7-2 once TRBD1 CASSAQGSYEQYF TGTGCCAGCAGCGCACAGGGGTCCTACGAGCAGTACTTC
TRBJ2-1 TRBV29-1 NA TRBD1 CSAPGTDYNEQFF TGCAGCGCCCCCGGGACAGACTACAATGAGCAGTTCTTC
TRBJ2-7 TRBV27 once NA CASSSTGSVYYEQYF TGTGCCAGCAGTAGTACAGGGAGCGTTTACTACGAGCAGTACTTC
TRBJ2-1 TRBV5-6 NA TRBD2 CASSLAAGATYNEQFF TGTGCCAGCAGCTTGGCGGCGGGAGCCACCTACAATGAGCAGTTCTTC
TRBJ2-1 TRBV29-1 NA NA CSVPLEVGQFF TGCAGCGTTCCCTTGGAGGTCGGGCAGTTCTTC
TRBJ1-2 TRBV4-1 NA NA CASSQDWDGYTF TGCGCCAGCAGCCAAGATTGGGATGGCTACACCTTC
TRBJ2-7 TRBV29-1 NA TRBD1 CSVRTGLSYEQYF TGCAGCGTAAGGACAGGTCTCTCCTACGAGCAGTACTTC
TRBJ2-2 TRBV5-1 once NA CASSLWQVATGELFF TGCGCCAGCAGCTTGTGGCAGGTGGCCACCGGGGAGCTGTTTTTT